Listed here are 12 T cell receptor beta chains from one sample, sequenced in a study of T cell changes during pregnancy in multiple sclerosis. Profiling relied on immunoSEQ multiplex PCR, and the TCRdb table lists in-frame clones only, not all of them. Among around 60,000 clones listed, roughly nine tenths were seen once. Sequencing was performed on peripheral blood, taken in the first trimester of pregnancy. The receptors shown here come from a female donor with multiple sclerosis, enrolled in a pregnancy study.

This clone was seen a few times. J is TRBJ1-3 and V is TRBV7-3; TRBD1 agrees at 7 bases. Trimming at V came to 4 bases and at J to 2 bases, leaving 2 bases not matched to a gene. Germline assignment: CDR1 SGHTA and CDR2 FQGTGA. The CDR3 spans 14 residues. The CDR3 loop reads CASSYQGAGNTIYF. As DNA, the CDR3 is TGTGCCAGCAGCTATCAGGGGGCTGGAAACACCATATATTTT.

The chain recombines TRBV13 with TRBJ1-2; D remains ambiguous. CDR3 length equals 14 residues. The ends were cut back, 6 bases at V and 5 bases at J, with 16 bases in the middle. Germline loops: CDR1 PRHDT, CDR2 FYEKMQ (reference sequence). CDR3 protein: CASRDAGIGYGYTF. The CDR3 DNA sequence: TGTGCCAGCAGGGATGCAGGAATTGGGTATGGCTACACCTTC.

The chain joins TRBV14 to TRBJ1-4, with 7 bases aligning to TRBD1. J gave up 6 bases and V 1 base, and 8 bases lay outside the gene matches. This CDR3 spans 16 amino acids. Per the germline V gene, CDR1 is SGHDN and CDR2 is FVKESK. The CDR3 nucleotides are TGTGCCAGCAGCCAAGGGGGACAGAACAAATATGAAAAACTGTTTTTT. This gives the protein CASSQGGQNKYEKLFF.

The V and J genes are TRBV6-4 and TRBJ2-5, with 9 positions matching TRBD2. In germline, CDR1 is MRHNA, CDR2 SNTAGT. CDR3 length: 16 amino acids. Trimming cost V 3 bases and J 2 bases; bases outside gene matches: 7. CDR3 in amino acids: CASSELAGEGQETQYF. For the CDR3, the DNA is TGTGCCAGCAGTGAACTAGCGGGTGAGGGGCAAGAGACCCAGTACTTC.

The chain couples TRBV18 to TRBJ2-3; the match to TRBD1 covers 7 bases. Germline loops: CDR1 KGHSH, CDR2 LQKENI. The CDR3 has 15 residues. V shed 1 base, J shed 1 base, and the junction held 2 bases outside the gene matches. CDR3 sequence: CASSPLGQGTDTQYF. CDR3 DNA sequence: TGTGCCAGCTCACCACTCGGACAGGGCACAGATACGCAGTATTTT. Combining the CDR3 with reference TRBV18 and TRBJ2-3 gives the whole variable domain NAGVMQNPRHLVRRRGQEARLRCSPMKGHSHVYWYRQLPEEGLKFMVYLQKENIIDESGMPKERFSAEFPKEGPSILRIQQVVRGDSAAYFCASSPLGQGTDTQYFGPGTRLTVL.

This chain uses TRBV7-8 with TRBJ1-2; 8 nucleotides align to TRBD1. CDR1 is SGHVS and CDR2 is FQNEAQ in the germline V gene. The CDR3 has 13 residues. J gave up 5 bases and V 5 bases, and 4 bases lay outside the gene matches. The CDR3 loop is CASSGRTGYGYTF. DNA for the CDR3: TGTGCCAGCAGCGGCCGGACAGGGTATGGCTACACCTTC.

CDR3 DNA: TGTGCCAGCAGCTTGCTGGGGCAGGGGGGCCAGCCCCAGCATTTT. It is translated as CASSLLGQGGQPQHF. The V gene is TRBV5-6, the J gene TRBJ1-5; TRBD1 agrees at 7 bases. There are 15 residues in the CDR3. J gave up 7 bases and V 1 base, and 8 bases lay outside the gene matches. Germline lookup yields CDR1 SGHDT and CDR2 YYEEEE.

In its sample, this clone was seen once. The chain has TRBV6-1 and TRBJ1-3; 9 bases map to TRBD1. This CDR3 spans 18 amino acids. Germline V gene data show CDR1 as MNHNS and CDR2 as SASEGT. The V and J ends lost 4 bases and 0 bases, in that order; junction bases with no gene match: 10. CDR3 residues: CASSVGTGRTRSGNTIYF. The CDR3 DNA follows: TGTGCCAGCAGTGTTGGGACAGGGCGAACCCGCTCTGGAAACACCATATATTTT.

The chain recombines TRBV18 with TRBJ2-7, with 10 bases that match TRBD1. CDR3 length: 16 residues. CDR1 and CDR2 (germline): KGHSH, LQKENI. With 4 bases clipped from V and 4 bases from J, the junction kept 10 bases outside the gene matches. The CDR3 bases are TGTGCCAGCTCACTATTTGGACAGGGGGTAGGGTACGAGCAGTACTTC. The encoded protein is CASSLFGQGVGYEQYF.

In nucleotides, the CDR3 is TGTGCCAGCAGCGCAGATAGCAGCTCGGGGAACCACCTCTATGGCTACACCTTC. Translation gives CASSADSSSGNHLYGYTF. This chain links TRBV28 with TRBJ1-2, with D unclear. Germline V gene sequence: CDR1 MDHEN, CDR2 SYDVKM. The V gene lost 6 bases and the J gene lost 4 bases, with 27 bases spanning the gap. The CDR3 has 18 amino acids.

The chain combines TRBV4-3 with TRBJ2-7; D may be TRBD2 (5 bases). Germline CDR1 LGHNA, CDR2 YSLEER. Trimming cost V 0 bases and J 9 bases, with 21 bases left between them. CDR3 length: 16 amino acids. The CDR3 DNA follows: TGCGCCAGCAGCCAAGATCCCCCGGGAACTCGCGGAATGCAGTACTTC. Its translation is CASSQDPPGTRGMQYF.

The chain combines TRBV5-4 with TRBJ2-6; a weak D match, TRBD1 (5 bases). CDR3 length equals 17 residues. The germline V gene has CDR1 SGHNT and CDR2 YYREEE (reference sequence). V was shortened by 2 bases and J by 0 bases, with 12 bases between the two germline ends. The CDR3 bases are TGTGCCAGCAGCTTACAGGATCTAAGCTCTGGGGCCAACGTCCTGACTTTC. Translation gives CASSLQDLSSGANVLTF. The complete variable domain, with remaining parts taken from reference TRBV5-4 and TRBJ2-6, reads ETGVTQSPTHLIKTRGQQVTLRCSSQSGHNTVSWYQQALGQGPQFIFQYYREEENGRGNFPPRFSGLQFPNYSSELNVNALELDDSALYLCASSLQDLSSGANVLTFGAGSRLTVL.